Presented here are 18 T cell receptor beta chains from one specimen sequenced in a study of cytomegalovirus exposure and HLA in healthy donors. The PCR contained 60 Vbeta and 13 Jbeta primers. Some clones are missing from TCRdb's copy, which holds only in-frame ones; the method was immunoSEQ multiplex PCR. Altogether just under 80,000 clones are present, 60% to 85% being singletons, with the ten largest covering 3.5% to 5.5%. The specimen was PBMCs. The receptor set was obtained from a man aged 35 to 55 in good health and CMV-seronegative.

This clone is a singleton in its sample. The rearrangement links TRBV28 to TRBJ2-6; unclear D gene. The V gene lost 4 bases and the J gene lost 0 bases, with 4 bases spanning the gap. Germline V CDR1 and CDR2: MDHEN, SYDVKM. The CDR3 is 14 amino acids. The CDR3 nucleotides are TGTGCCAGCAGTTCATTCTCTGGGGCCAACGTCCTGACTTTC. Amino acids: CASSSFSGANVLTF.

This clone occurred once. The V gene is TRBV4-2, the J gene TRBJ2-4, with TRBD2 matching 14 bases. This CDR3 is 17 amino acids long. Germline-derived CDR1 and CDR2 are LGHNA and YNFKEQ. Losses at the gene ends were 4 bases for V and 8 bases for J; bases not matched to a gene: 10. Written as DNA, the CDR3 is TGTGCCAGCAGCCTATTAACCGGGACTAGCGGGAGTGACATTCAGTACTTC. This codes for CASSLLTGTSGSDIQYF.

The CDR3 bases are TGTGCCAGCAGTGAAGCCGGGGGGGCGGCCAATCAGCCCCAGCATTTT. Translating it yields CASSEAGGAANQPQHF. This chain connects TRBV6-1 to TRBJ1-5; possibly TRBD1 for D (6 bases). Trimming removed 0 bases at V and 3 bases at J, with 12 bases between. Per germline, CDR1 MNHNS and CDR2 SASEGT. The CDR3 consists of 16 residues.

The chain uses TRBV2 and TRBJ2-3, with 7 bases fitting TRBD2. J lost 6 bases, V lost 5 bases, and 11 bases had no gene match. The CDR3 is 15 residues long. Germline CDR1 is SNHLY and CDR2 is FYNNEI. The CDR3 nucleotides are TGTGCCAGCAGTAACCCTAGCGGAGGAGGGGATACGCAGTATTTT. This encodes CASSNPSGGGDTQYF.

The V gene is TRBV2, the J gene TRBJ2-1, with 9 nucleotides matching TRBD2. The CDR3 runs 14 residues. V dropped 4 bases and J dropped 7; count of bases not matched to a gene: 5. CDR1 SNHLY and CDR2 FYNNEI come from the germline V gene. For the CDR3, the DNA is TGTGCCAGCAGTGTGCGGGAGGGCCTGAATGAGCAGTTCTTC. Its translation is CASSVREGLNEQFF.

The rearrangement uses TRBV13 and TRBJ2-1; 12 bases agree with TRBD2. V lost 5 bases, J lost 3 bases, and 5 bases stayed unmatched. The length of the CDR3 is 16 residues. In germline, CDR1 is PRHDT, CDR2 FYEKMQ (reference sequence). The CDR3 region is CASSRGLAGLYNEQFF. The CDR3, as DNA: TGTGCCAGCAGCCGAGGACTAGCGGGGCTCTACAATGAGCAGTTCTTC.

This clone was counted only a few times. V is TRBV4-3 and J is TRBJ1-6; D gene uncertain. V gave up 1 base and J gave up 9 bases, with 22 bases separating them. The germline CDR1 and CDR2 sequences are LGHNA and YSLEER. The CDR3 is 18 residues long. The CDR3 spells CASSQAEGPTPQISPLHF. CDR3 bases: TGCGCCAGCAGCCAAGCAGAGGGCCCCACGCCCCAGATTTCACCCCTCCACTTT.

This clone appeared a few times. The genes are TRBV13 and TRBJ2-3; tentatively, D is TRBD1 (6 bases). The CDR3 is made up of 18 amino acids. Trimming stripped 7 bases from V and 2 bases from J, with 25 bases between. Per the germline V gene, CDR1 is PRHDT and CDR2 is FYEKMQ (reference sequence). Written as DNA, the CDR3 is TGTGCCAGCAAGTCTCAAGGACAGCCCTCACTTTCCACAGATACGCAGTATTTT. Residues: CASKSQGQPSLSTDTQYF.

The chain uses TRBV28 and TRBJ1-5; D is uncertain. Trimming removed 7 bases from V and 7 bases from J, with 11 bases in between. The germline V gene encodes CDR1 MDHEN and CDR2 SYDVKM. The CDR3 consists of 12 residues. The CDR3 region is CASNGRKQPQHF. The CDR3 DNA reads as TGTGCCAGCAATGGGCGAAAACAGCCCCAGCATTTT.

The chain combines TRBV2 with TRBJ1-2, with TRBD1 matching 9 bases. Looked up from germline, CDR1 is SNHLY and CDR2 is FYNNEI. This CDR3 spans 14 amino acids. V was clipped by 5 bases and J by 4 bases; unmatched bases: 5. Here the CDR3 DNA reads TGTGCCAGCAGTCGGACAGGGGTTTCCTATGGCTACACCTTC. It specifies CASSRTGVSYGYTF.

As DNA, the CDR3 is TGCGCCAGCAGCGCCCGGGACAGGGGGACTGAAGCTTTCTTT. Its protein product is CASSARDRGTEAFF. This rearrangement joins TRBV5-1 to TRBJ1-1; 11 nucleotides match TRBD1. Germline V gene lookup returns CDR1 SGHRS and CDR2 YFSETQ. This CDR3 is 14 amino acids long. V trimming: 4 bases; J trimming: 5 bases; junction bases outside the gene matches: 4.

The chain has TRBV2 and TRBJ2-2, with 11 bases lining up with TRBD2. Trimming cost V 6 bases and J 5 bases; bases outside gene matches: 8. This CDR3 comprises 16 residues. Per the germline V gene, CDR1 is SNHLY and CDR2 is FYNNEI. CDR3 sequence: CASRNDLAGGTGELFF. The CDR3 region has the DNA TGTGCCAGCAGAAACGACCTAGCGGGAGGAACCGGGGAGCTGTTTTTT.

The V gene is TRBV5-1, the J gene TRBJ2-7; TRBD2 matches at 11 bases. V lost 1 base, J lost 2 bases, and 11 bases stayed unmatched. This CDR3 has 18 amino acids. Germline V gives CDR1 SGHRS, CDR2 YFSETQ. CDR3 DNA: TGCGCCAGCAGCTTGAATTCGGTGACTAGCGGGAACACCTACGAGCAGTACTTC. The encoded protein is CASSLNSVTSGNTYEQYF. The variable domain in full, with the rest retrieved from reference TRBV5-1 and TRBJ2-7, is KAGVTQTPRYLIKTRGQQVTLSCSPISGHRSVSWYQQTPGQGLQFLFEYFSETQRNKGNFPGRFSGRQFSNSRSEMNVSTLELGDSALYLCASSLNSVTSGNTYEQYFGPGTRLTVT.

CDR3 sequence (DNA): TGTGCCAGCAGCTTAGAAGGGGGGGGTCGCTACGAGCAGTACTTC. Its protein product is CASSLEGGGRYEQYF. The genes are TRBV7-2 and TRBJ2-7, with D perhaps matching TRBD2 (7 bases). The CDR3 is made up of 15 amino acids. Germline values: CDR1 SGHTA, CDR2 FQGNSA. Trimming cost V 1 base and J 3 bases, with 13 bases left between them.

The chain has TRBV21-1 and TRBJ1-5; the table's TRBD1 call for D was not verified on the DNA. TRBV21-1 is a pseudogene locus. The CDR3 is 14 amino acids. The CDR3 is CASSKGQGNQPQHF. As DNA, the CDR3 is TGTGCCAGCAGCAAAGGGCAGGGGAATCAGCCCCAGCATTTT.

The sample holds a few counts of this clone. The V gene is TRBV7-6, the J gene TRBJ2-1; perhaps TRBD2 as D (5 bases). This CDR3 is built from 13 residues. The germline V and J ends were trimmed by 1 base and 8 bases, with 9 bases remaining between them. Germline CDR1 SGHVS, CDR2 FNYEAQ. The CDR3 DNA is TGTGCCAGCAGCTTAGAACTAGTTTATGAGCAGTTCTTC. This gives the protein CASSLELVYEQFF.

The J gene is TRBJ1-1, the V gene TRBV4-2; TRBD1 agrees at 9 bases. V trimming: 4 bases; J trimming: 4 bases; junction bases outside the gene matches: 7. Germline V CDR1 and CDR2: LGHNA, YNFKEQ. This CDR3 has 15 residues. CDR3 DNA: TGTGCCAGCAGCCGGGACAGGGCGGGGGGCACTGAAGCTTTCTTT. Translating gives CASSRDRAGGTEAFF.

V is TRBV9 and J is TRBJ1-2, with a tentative D call TRBD1 (6 bases). Trimming cost V 1 base and J 0 bases, with 13 bases left between them. The CDR3 runs to 16 residues. Germline V gives CDR1 SGDLS, CDR2 YYNGEE. The CDR3 sequence: CASSVFDRPSNYGYTF. In nucleotides, the CDR3 is TGTGCCAGCAGCGTATTTGACAGGCCTTCTAACTATGGCTACACCTTC.